The present entry profiles one TCR beta chain with its context. Its specific antigen is unknown. No qualities accompany the bases; no much larger clone lies one base away. To sequence the TCRbeta CDR3 region, genomic DNA was isolated from the sorted cells. The immunoSEQ Assay was used to sequence the TCRbeta CDR3 regions. TCRdb obtained this table from immuneACCESS and retained in-frame rearrangements with V and J assigned. These tables miss some clones; where compared with another copy, unresolved V genes account for less than half of the shortfall, and the remainder is unexplained. This sample has about 67,000 clones in its table, and 84% of those were observed once. The top ten clones comprise 2.4% of the sample. The trial excluded patients who had a history of autoimmune disease or were on systemic immunosuppression. Peripheral blood for TCR sequencing was collected from all dose cohorts at baseline, on cycle 4 day 1, and on cycle 7 day 1. Samples were obtained from an open-label, multicenter, first-in-human phase I dose-escalation trial of ivuxolimab. The trial enrolled adults with locally advanced or metastatic head and neck squamous cell, hepatocellular, melanoma or renal cell carcinoma. Before TCR sequencing, CD4+ T cells and CD8+ T cells were sorted from peripheral blood as separate populations.

This entry is derived from a study of OX40 agonist ivuxolimab in advanced cancers. About the study as a whole: The costimulatory receptor OX40 (CD134) was targeted by ivuxolimab, a fully human IgG2 agonistic monoclonal antibody. Partial responses occurred in three dose-escalation patients, of whom one had hepatocellular carcinoma and two had cutaneous melanoma. Intravenous ivuxolimab was administered to patients every 2 weeks at six dose levels: 0.01, 0.1, 0.3, 1.5, 3 and 10 mg/kg. The paper covers the monotherapy dose-escalation part of the phase I ivuxolimab trial, which included N of about 50 patients. The purpose of peripheral TCRbeta sequencing was to test whether ivuxolimab changed TCR sequence diversity and led to clonal T-cell expansion. Of the roughly 50 dose-escalation patients, hepatocellular carcinoma was present in around 19, melanoma in around 15, renal cell carcinoma in 9 and head and neck cancer in 9. Patients were allowed to have had prior anti-PD-1, anti-PD-L1 or anti-CTLA-4 therapy, and 40% to 45% of the dose-escalation patients had been treated with checkpoint inhibitors. In the dose-escalation cohort, 82.7% of patients were male, and the mean age was about 55 years, with a range of roughly 23 to 85. On the study overall, not on this receptor specifically: After ivuxolimab, expanded clones were on average more numerous among CD8+ T cells than among CD4+ T cells. At doses from 0.1 to 3.0 mg/kg, clonal expansion was seen in both CD4+ and CD8+ blood T cells between baseline and week 6. Which antigens the clonally expanded peripheral T cells were specific for was not determined. Low levels of normalized T-cell clonal expansion were also seen in some nonresponding patients. In partial responders in the 0.1-3.0 mg/kg groups, normalized peripheral clonal expansion was found to be among the lowest, especially among CD8+ T cells.

From its cysteine to its phenylalanine, the CDR3 spans 17 amino acids. Only the CDR3 DNA is retained, 51 bases long and in frame from the first base. The CDR1 and CDR2 encoded by the germline V gene are ENHRY and SYGVKD. V sheds 5 bases and J sheds 0 bases, leaving 14 bases between their ends. This TCR was sampled from an adult with an advanced solid tumor such as melanoma, head and neck, liver or kidney cancer. The source material was CD4+ or CD8+ T cells sorted from blood, sampled in a trial of the OX40 agonist ivuxolimab. The chain uses TRBV10-3 and TRBJ2-6, with the D gene tentatively TRBD1 or TRBD2, based on 5 matching bases in each. The CDR3 corresponds to CAISMGDGSSGANVLTF. The base sequence is TGTGCCATCAGTATGGGGGACGGATCCTCTGGGGCCAACGTCCTGACTTTC.